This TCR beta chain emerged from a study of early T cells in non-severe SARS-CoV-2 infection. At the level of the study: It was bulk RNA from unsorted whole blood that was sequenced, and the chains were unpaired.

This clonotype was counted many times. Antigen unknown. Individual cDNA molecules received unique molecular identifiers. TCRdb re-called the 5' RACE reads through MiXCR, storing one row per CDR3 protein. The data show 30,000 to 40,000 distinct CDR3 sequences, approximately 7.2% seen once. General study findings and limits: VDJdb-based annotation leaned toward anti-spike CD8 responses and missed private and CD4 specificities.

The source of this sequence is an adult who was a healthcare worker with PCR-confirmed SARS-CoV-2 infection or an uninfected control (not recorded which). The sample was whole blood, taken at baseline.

CDR3 nucleotide sequence: TGTGCCAGCAGCTACGGACTAGCGGGGATTGATGAGCAGTTCTTC. Protein product: CASSYGLAGIDEQFF. V is TRBV7-8 and J is TRBJ2-1; TRBD2 aligns across 12 bases. The germline V gene encodes CDR1 SGHVS and CDR2 FQNEAQ. V dropped 4 bases and J dropped 8; count of bases not matched to a gene: 6. The CDR3 contains 15 residues.